This T cell receptor beta chain appears in the sequencing data of a study of shared clonotypes between healthy human individuals (dated by TCRdb to about 2020). Describing the broader study: A few men and a couple of women, aged 18 to 49 years, made up the cohort. For each donor, three plates each were used for CD4 naive and CD4 memory, two plates were used for CD8 naive, and one plate was used for CD8 memory. The study deeply sequenced blood TCR repertoires of about five healthy adults to estimate repertoire size and the extent of clonotype sharing between individuals. To increase sequencing depth and limit assay-specific biases, TCR repertoire library preparation and sequencing were carried out by different laboratories using diverse techniques. Between about 0.85 and 8.9 billion PBMCs per donor were obtained by leukapheresis. What the research found in general, with its limitations: Even with the large sequencing depth, rarefaction of the sorted-subset datasets indicated that sequencing was incomplete. The genetic and exposure-history diversity represented was limited by the small number of donors. When a handful of donors were compared, the shared fraction of clonotypes was around 4.6% for naive CD4, approximately 3.3% for naive CD8, about 2.4% for memory CD4, and roughly 0.43% for memory CD8. Only blood was sampled, and tissue TCR repertoires likely differ from those in blood. Naive subsets generally had larger estimated clonotype richness than memory subsets. Compared with non-shared clonotypes, clonotypes shared by all four sorted-subset donors had higher generation probabilities. Based on pairwise subsampling, the degree of clonotype sharing among donors was expected to be affected by sequencing depth.

CD8 naive samples consisted of CD45RO-negative cells that were positively selected for CCR7, yielding a CD45RA+CCR7+ population without TemRA cells. Healthy HIV-negative adults with no recently reported acute infections or vaccinations were included as donors. Every donor was a Caucasian adult living in Nashville, Tennessee, USA. Blood was collected by leukapheresis, and PBMCs were isolated by Ficoll-Histopaque density gradient centrifugation and then cryopreserved in liquid nitrogen vapor phase. Analytical flow cytometry was used to check the purity and quantity of every magnetically sorted T cell population. From each sorted fraction, genomic DNA was isolated and quantified by UV absorbance on a Nanodrop 2000c. From cysteine to phenylalanine, the CDR3 is 11 amino acids long. Just CDR3 DNA is preserved here, 33 bases in frame from base 1. V is cut by 3 bases and J by 7 bases, and the space between the germline ends is 6 bases. The germline V gene yields MDHEN for CDR1 and SYDVKM for CDR2.

TCR CDR3 regions were amplified from genomic DNA by multiplex PCR using the deep immunoSEQ assay. Extracted genomic DNA from each cell subset was spread evenly across all wells of several immunoSEQ 96-well plates, with each plate serving as a replicate. Each replicate PCR for sorted subsets received roughly 0.2 ug genomic DNA, equal to roughly 30,000 T cell genomes. Purified libraries were measured with a Qubit 3.0 fluorometer, size-checked on a Bioanalyzer 2100, and measured again with the KAPA Library Quantification kit. Each immunoSEQ 96-well plate was sequenced on its own single-read 150-cycle Illumina NextSeq 550 flow cell. In the original analysis: Because the immunoSEQ output held only junctional sequences and lacked quality scores, the filtering could not match the filtering applied to full-length reads. Sequences were annotated with PyIR, a Python wrapper for IgBLAST v1.9, and V/J genes and CDR3 were assigned using IMGT germline references. Any read was removed if the V/J assignment was weak (E-value above 1e-6), the CDR3 was missing, or the read contained stop codons, out-of-frame junctions, or ambiguous translated residues. A V3J clonotype was defined by an identical inferred V gene, J gene, and CDR3 amino acid sequence. Percentage overlap between repertoires was computed as shared unique clonotypes divided by the size of the smaller repertoire. Repertoire richness was assessed with RTK rarefaction, the Chao1 estimator, and Recon v2.1 estimates of unobserved clonotypes. Generation probabilities were computed with OLGA for all TCRbeta clonotypes obtained by the gDNA method from several donors. TCRdb took this table from immuneACCESS and kept in-frame rearrangements with V and J called. Such tables lack part of the clones; where checked against another copy, unresolved V genes explain under half of the gap, and the rest is unexplained. V, J and clone size are those of that table, while D and trimming were read from the DNA. The sample yields about 2,200,000 clones; 85% to 95% were counted once. Under 2% of the sample is taken by the ten largest.

This clone was observed a handful of times. Which antigen it targets is not known. No base-level quality is on record; no much larger clone is a single base apart. This sequence was found in a man aged 18 to 30 in good health. Some clones in this sample may be carry-over from other donors' samples. This chain is built from TRBV28 and TRBJ1-2, with the identity of the D gene unclear. The source material was naive CD8+ T cells from PBMCs. Read against the paper, the sample's cell subset or site label means: CD45RA+CCR7+. The encoded CDR3 is CASSFRAGYTF. The bases read TGTGCCAGCAGTTTCCGAGCTGGCTACACCTTC.